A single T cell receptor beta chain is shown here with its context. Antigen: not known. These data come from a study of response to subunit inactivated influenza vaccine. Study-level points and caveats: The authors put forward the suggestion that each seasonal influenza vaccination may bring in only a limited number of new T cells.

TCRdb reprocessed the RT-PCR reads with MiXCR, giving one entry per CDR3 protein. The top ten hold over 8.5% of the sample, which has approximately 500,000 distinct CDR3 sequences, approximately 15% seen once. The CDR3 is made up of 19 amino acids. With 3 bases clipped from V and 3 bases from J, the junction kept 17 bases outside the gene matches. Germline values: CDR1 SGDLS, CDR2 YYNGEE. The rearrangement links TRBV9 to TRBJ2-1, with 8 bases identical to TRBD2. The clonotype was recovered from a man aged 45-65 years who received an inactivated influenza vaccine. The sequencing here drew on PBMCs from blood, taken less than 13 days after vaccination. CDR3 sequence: CASSAESSGIAGYYNEQFF. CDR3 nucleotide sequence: TGTGCCAGCAGCGCCGAGAGCTCAGGAATAGCGGGATACTACAATGAGCAGTTCTTC.